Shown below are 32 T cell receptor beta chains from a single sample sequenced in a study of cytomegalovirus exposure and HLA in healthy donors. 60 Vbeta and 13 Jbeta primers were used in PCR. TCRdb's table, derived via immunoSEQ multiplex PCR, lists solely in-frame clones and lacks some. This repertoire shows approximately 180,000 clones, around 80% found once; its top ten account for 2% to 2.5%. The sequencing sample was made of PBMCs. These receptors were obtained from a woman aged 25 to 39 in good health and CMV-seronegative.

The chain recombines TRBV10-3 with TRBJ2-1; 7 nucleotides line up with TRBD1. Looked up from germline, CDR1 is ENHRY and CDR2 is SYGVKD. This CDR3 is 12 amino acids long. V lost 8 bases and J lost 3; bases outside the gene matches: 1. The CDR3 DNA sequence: TGTGCCATCGGGACAGACTACAATGAGCAGTTCTTC. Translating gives CAIGTDYNEQFF.

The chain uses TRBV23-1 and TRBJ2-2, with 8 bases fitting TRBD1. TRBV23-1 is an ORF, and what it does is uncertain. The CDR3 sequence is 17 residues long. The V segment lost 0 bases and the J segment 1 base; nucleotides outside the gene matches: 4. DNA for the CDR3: TGCGCCAGCAGTCAATCGCGGGACAGGATGAACACCGGGGAGCTGTTTTTT. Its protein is CASSQSRDRMNTGELFF.

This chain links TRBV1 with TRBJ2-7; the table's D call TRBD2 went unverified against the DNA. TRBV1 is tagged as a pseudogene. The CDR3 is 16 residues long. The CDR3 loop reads CTSSPVRTSGSDEQYF. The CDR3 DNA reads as TGCACCAGCAGCCCAGTCAGGACTAGCGGGTCCGACGAGCAGTACTTC.

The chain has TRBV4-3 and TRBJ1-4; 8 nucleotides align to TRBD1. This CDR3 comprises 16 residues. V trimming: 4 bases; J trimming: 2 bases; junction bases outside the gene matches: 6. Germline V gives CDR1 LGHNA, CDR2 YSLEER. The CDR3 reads CASSRGTGGTNEKLFF. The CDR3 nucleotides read TGCGCCAGCAGCCGTGGGACAGGCGGTACTAATGAAAAACTGTTTTTT.

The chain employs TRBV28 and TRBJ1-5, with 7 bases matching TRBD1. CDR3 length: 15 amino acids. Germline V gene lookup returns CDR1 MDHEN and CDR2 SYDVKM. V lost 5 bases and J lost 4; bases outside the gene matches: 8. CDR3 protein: CASSIPDRVNQPQHF. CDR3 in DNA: TGTGCCAGCAGTATCCCCGACAGGGTAAATCAGCCCCAGCATTTT.

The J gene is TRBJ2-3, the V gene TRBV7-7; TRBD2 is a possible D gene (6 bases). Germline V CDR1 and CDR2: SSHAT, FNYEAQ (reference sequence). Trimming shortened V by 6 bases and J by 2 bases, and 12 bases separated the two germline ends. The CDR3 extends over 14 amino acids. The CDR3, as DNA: TGTGCCAGCAGTGTGGGGGGTTACACAGATACGCAGTATTTT. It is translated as CASSVGGYTDTQYF.

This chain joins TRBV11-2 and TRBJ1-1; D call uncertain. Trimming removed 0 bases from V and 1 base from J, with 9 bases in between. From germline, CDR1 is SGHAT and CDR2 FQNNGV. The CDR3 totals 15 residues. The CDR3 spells CASSLESGGNTEAFF. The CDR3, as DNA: TGTGCCAGCAGCTTAGAGTCCGGTGGGAACACTGAAGCTTTCTTT.

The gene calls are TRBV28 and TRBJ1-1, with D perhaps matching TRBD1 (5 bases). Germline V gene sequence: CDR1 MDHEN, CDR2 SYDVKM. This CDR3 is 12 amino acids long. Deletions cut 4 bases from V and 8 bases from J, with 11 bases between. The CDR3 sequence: CASSSTGVEAFF. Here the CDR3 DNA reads TGTGCCAGCAGTTCCACAGGCGTGGAAGCTTTCTTT.

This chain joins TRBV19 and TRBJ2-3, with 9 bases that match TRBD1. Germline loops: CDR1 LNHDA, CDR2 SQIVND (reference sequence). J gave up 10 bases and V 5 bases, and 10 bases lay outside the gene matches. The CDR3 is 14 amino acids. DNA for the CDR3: TGTGCCAGTAGTGCCCGGGACAGGGCAAAGGCGCAGTATTTT. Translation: CASSARDRAKAQYF.

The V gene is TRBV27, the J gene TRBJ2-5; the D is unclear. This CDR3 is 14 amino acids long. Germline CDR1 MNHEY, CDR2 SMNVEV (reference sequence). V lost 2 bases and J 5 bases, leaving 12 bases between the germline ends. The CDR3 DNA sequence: TGTGCCAGCAGTTTAGCCGGGTTGTATGAGACCCAGTACTTC. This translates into CASSLAGLYETQYF.

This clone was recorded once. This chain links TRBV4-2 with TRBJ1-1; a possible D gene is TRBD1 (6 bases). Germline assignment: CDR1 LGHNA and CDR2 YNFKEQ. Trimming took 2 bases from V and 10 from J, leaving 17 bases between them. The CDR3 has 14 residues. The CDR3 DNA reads TGTGCCAGCAGCCAATTCCACCAGGGGCGCGGAGCTTTCTTT. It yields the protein CASSQFHQGRGAFF.

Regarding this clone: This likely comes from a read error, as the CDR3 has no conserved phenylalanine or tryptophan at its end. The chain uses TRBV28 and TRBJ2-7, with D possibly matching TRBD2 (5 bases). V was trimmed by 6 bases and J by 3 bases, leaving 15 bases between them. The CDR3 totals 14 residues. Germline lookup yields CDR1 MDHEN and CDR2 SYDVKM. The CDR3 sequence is CASSLGLTSYEQYC. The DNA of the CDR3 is TGTGCCAGCAGCTTAGGACTTACCAGCTACGAGCAGTACTGC.

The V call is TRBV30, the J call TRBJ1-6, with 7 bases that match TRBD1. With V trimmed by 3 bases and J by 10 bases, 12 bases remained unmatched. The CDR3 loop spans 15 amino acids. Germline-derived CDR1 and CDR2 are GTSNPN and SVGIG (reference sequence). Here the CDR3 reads CAWSSKTGFVSPLHF. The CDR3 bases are TGTGCCTGGAGCTCCAAGACAGGGTTCGTCTCACCCCTCCACTTT.

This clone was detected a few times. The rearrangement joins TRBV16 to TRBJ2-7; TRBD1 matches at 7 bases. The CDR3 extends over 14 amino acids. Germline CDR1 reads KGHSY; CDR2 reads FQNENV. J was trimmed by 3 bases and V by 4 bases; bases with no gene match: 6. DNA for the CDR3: TGTGCCAGCAGCCGAGGGACAGCCTTCTACGAGCAGTACTTC. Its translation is CASSRGTAFYEQYF.

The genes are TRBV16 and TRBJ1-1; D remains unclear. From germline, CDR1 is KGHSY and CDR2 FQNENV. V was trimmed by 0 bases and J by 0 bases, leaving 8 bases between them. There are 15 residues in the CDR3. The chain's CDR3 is CASSQSADMNTEAFF. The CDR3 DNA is TGTGCCAGCAGCCAATCTGCGGATATGAACACTGAAGCTTTCTTT.

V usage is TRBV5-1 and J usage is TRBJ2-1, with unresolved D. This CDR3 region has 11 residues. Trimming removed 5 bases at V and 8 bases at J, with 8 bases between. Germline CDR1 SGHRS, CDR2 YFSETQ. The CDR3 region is CASSLDYEQFF. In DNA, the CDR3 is TGCGCCAGCAGTTTAGATTATGAGCAGTTCTTC.

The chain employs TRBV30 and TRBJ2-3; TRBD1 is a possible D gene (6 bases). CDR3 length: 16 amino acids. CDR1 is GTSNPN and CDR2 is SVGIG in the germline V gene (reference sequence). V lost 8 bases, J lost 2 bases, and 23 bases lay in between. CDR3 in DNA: TGTGCCCTAACTTTGAAAACGGGACACTTCACAGATACGCAGTATTTT. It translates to CALTLKTGHFTDTQYF. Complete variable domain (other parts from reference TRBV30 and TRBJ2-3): SQTIHQWPATLVQPVGSPLSLECTVEGTSNPNLYWYRQAAGRGLQLLFYSVGIGQISSEVPQNLSASRPQDRQFILSSKKLLLSDSGFYLCALTLKTGHFTDTQYFGPGTRLTVL.

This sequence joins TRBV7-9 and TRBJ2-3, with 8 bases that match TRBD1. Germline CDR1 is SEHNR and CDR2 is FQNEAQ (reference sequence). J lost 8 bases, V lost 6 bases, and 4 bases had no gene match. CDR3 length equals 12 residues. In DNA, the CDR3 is TGTGCCAGCAGTCAACAGGGGGGTACGCAGTATTTT. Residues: CASSQQGGTQYF.

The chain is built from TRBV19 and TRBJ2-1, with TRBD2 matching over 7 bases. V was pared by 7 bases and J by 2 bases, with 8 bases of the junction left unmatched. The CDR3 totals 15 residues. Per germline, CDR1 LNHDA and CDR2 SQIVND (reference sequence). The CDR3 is CASTLTGTTYNEQFF. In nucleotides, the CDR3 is TGTGCCAGTACTCTGACCGGGACTACCTACAATGAGCAGTTCTTC.

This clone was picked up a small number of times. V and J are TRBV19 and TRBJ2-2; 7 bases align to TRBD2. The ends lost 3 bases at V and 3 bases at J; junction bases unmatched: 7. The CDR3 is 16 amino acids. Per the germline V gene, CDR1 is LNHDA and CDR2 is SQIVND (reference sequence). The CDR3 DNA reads TGTGCCAGTAGTATCCGAGCGGGGTGGGACACCGGGGAGCTGTTTTTT. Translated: CASSIRAGWDTGELFF.

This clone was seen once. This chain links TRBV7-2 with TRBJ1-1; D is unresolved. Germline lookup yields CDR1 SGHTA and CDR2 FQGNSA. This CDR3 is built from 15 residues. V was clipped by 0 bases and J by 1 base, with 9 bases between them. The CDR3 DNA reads TGTGCCAGCAGCTTAGCAAGCATCGCGAACACTGAAGCTTTCTTT. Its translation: CASSLASIANTEAFF.

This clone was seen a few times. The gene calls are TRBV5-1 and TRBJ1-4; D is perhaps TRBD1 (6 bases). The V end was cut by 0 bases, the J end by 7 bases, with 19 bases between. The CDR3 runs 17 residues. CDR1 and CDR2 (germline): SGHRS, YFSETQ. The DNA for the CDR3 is TGCGCCAGCAGCTTGGCTGGGCCACAGGGATGGAGTGAAAAACTGTTTTTT. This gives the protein CASSLAGPQGWSEKLFF.

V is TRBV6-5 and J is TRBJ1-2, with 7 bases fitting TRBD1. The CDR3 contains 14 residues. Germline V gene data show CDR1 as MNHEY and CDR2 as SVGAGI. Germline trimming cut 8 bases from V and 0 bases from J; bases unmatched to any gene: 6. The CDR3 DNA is TGTGCCAGCTTCCGGACAGGAGCTAACTATGGCTACACCTTC. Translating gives CASFRTGANYGYTF.

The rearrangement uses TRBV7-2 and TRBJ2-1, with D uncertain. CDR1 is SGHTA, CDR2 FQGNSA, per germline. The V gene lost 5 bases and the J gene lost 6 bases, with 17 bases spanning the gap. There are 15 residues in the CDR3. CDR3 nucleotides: TGTGCCAGCAGCCGAACCCCGACTCGGCCCAATGAGCAGTTCTTC. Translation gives CASSRTPTRPNEQFF. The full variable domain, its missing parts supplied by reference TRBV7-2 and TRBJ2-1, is GAGVSQSPSNKVTEKGKDVELRCDPISGHTALYWYRQSLGQGLEFLIYFQGNSAPDKSGLPSDRFSAERTGGSVSTLTIQRTQQEDSAVYLCASSRTPTRPNEQFFGPGTRLTVL.

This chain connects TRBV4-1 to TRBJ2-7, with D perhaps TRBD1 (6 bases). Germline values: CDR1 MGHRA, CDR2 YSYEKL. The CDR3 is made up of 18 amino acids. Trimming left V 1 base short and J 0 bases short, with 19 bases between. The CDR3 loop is CASSQVTKNRESSYEQYF. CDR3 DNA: TGCGCCAGCAGCCAAGTAACCAAAAACAGGGAATCCTCCTACGAGCAGTACTTC.

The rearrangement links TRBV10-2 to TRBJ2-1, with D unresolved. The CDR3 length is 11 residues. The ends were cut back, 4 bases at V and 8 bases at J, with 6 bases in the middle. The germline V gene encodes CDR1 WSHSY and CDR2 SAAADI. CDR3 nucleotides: TGCGCCAGCAGTGGGGCCGATGAGCAGTTCTTC. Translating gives CASSGADEQFF.

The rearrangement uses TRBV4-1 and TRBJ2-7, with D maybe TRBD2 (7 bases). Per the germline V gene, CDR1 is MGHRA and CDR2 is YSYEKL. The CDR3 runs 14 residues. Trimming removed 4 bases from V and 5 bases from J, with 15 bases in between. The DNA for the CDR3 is TGCGCCAGCAGCCGGGGGGGGCGCGACAACGAGCAGTACTTC. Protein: CASSRGGRDNEQYF.

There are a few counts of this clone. The CDR3 nucleotides read TGTGCCAGCAGCTTTAGGCGGGACAGACGGGTCGGGGAGCTGTTTTTT. Protein product: CASSFRRDRRVGELFF. The chain joins TRBV11-2 to TRBJ2-2; a weak D match, TRBD1 (7 bases). Deletions cut 3 bases from V and 7 bases from J, with 18 bases between. The CDR3 covers 16 residues. Germline lookup yields CDR1 SGHAT and CDR2 FQNNGV.

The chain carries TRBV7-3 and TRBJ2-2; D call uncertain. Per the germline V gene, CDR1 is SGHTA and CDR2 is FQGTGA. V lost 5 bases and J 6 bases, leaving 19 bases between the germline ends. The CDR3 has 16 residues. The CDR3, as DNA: TGTGCCAGCAGCCCACAACCTTCGGCCAGCGCCGGGGAGCTGTTTTTT. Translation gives CASSPQPSASAGELFF.

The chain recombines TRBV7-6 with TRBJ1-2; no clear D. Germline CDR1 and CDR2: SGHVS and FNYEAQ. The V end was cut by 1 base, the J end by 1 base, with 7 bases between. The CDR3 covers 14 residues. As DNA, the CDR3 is TGTGCCAGCAGCTTAGAACACAGTAACTATGGCTACACCTTC. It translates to CASSLEHSNYGYTF.

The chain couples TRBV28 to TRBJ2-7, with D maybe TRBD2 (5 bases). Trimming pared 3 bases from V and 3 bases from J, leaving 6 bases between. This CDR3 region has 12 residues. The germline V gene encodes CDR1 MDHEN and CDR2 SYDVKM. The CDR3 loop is CASSFAGYEQYF. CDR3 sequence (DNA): TGTGCCAGCAGTTTTGCGGGCTACGAGCAGTACTTC.

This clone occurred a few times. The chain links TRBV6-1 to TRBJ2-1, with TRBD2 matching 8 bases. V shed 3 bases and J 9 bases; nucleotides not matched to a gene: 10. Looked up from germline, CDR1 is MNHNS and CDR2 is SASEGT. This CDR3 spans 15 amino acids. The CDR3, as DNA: TGTGCCAGCAGTGACGAGCAAGCGGGAGCCAGTGAGCAGTTCTTC. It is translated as CASSDEQAGASEQFF.